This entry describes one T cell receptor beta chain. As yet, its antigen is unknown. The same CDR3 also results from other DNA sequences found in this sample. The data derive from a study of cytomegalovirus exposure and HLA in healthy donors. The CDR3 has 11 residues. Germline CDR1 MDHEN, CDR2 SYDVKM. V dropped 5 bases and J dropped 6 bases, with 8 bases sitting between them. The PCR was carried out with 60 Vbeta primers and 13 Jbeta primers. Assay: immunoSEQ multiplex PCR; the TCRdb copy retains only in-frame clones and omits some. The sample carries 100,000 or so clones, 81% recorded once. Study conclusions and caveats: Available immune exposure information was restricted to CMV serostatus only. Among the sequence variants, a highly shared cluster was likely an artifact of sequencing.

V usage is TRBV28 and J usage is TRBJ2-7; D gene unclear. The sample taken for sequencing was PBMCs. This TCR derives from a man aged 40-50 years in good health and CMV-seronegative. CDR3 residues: CASSRRGEQYF. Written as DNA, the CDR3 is TGTGCCAGCAGTCGAAGAGGCGAGCAGTACTTC.